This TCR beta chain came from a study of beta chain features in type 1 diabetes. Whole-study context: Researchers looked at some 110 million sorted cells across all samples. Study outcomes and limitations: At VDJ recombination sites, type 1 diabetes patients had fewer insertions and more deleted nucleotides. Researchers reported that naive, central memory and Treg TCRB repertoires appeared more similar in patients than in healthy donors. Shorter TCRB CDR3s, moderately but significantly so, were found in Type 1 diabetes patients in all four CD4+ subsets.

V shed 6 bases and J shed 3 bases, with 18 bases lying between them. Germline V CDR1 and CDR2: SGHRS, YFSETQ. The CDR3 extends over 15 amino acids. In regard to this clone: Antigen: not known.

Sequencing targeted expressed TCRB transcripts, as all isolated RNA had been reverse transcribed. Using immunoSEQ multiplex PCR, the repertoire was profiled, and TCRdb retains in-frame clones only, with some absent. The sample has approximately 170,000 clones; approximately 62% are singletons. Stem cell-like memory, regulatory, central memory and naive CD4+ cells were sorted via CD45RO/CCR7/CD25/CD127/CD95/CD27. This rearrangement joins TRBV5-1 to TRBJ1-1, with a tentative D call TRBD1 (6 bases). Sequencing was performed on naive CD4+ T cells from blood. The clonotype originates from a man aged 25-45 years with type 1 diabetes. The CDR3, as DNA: TGCGCCAGCACCCCGGGGCGGGGGCTAGACACTGAAGCTTTCTTT. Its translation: CASTPGRGLDTEAFF.